This passage covers 22 T cell receptor beta chains from one sample sequenced in a study of T-cell memory formation after mild COVID-19. One entry per CDR3 protein results from TCRdb running MiXCR on the 5' RACE reads. Of some 97,000 distinct CDR3 sequences listed, around 10% are singletons. Sequencing input: PBMCs or a T cell subset sorted from them (not recorded which). These receptors all come from a man younger than 30 who had mild COVID-19 (a few samples of this study predate the infection). Cell type and time point are not known.

This rearrangement joins TRBV4-2 to TRBJ2-5; TRBD2 agrees at 7 bases. The CDR3 extends over 16 amino acids. Germline trimming cut 0 bases from V and 3 bases from J; bases unmatched to any gene: 7. CDR1 and CDR2 from the germline V gene are LGHNA and YNFKEQ. CDR3 amino acids: CASSQDTTGGEETQYF. DNA for the CDR3: TGTGCCAGCAGCCAAGATACGACGGGGGGTGAAGAGACCCAGTACTTC.

V is TRBV7-2 and J is TRBJ2-3; 7 bases fit TRBD1. Germline CDR1 SGHTA, CDR2 FQGNSA. CDR3 size: 14 residues. Trimming removed 5 bases from V and 2 bases from J; junction bases left unmatched: 4. This CDR3 reads CASSPDRNTDTQYF. The CDR3 DNA sequence: TGTGCCAGCAGCCCGGACAGGAACACAGATACGCAGTATTTT. The full variable domain, in which reference TRBV7-2 and TRBJ2-3 provide the parts outside the CDR3, is GAGVSQSPSNKVTEKGKDVELRCDPISGHTALYWYRQSLGQGLEFLIYFQGNSAPDKSGLPSDRFSAERTGGSVSTLTIQRTQQEDSAVYLCASSPDRNTDTQYFGPGTRLTVL.

V usage is TRBV10-1 and J usage is TRBJ2-1; D is perhaps TRBD2 (7 bases). Trimming left V 7 bases short and J 8 bases short, with 15 bases between. CDR3 length: 13 residues. Germline values: CDR1 WNHNN, CDR2 SYGVQD (reference sequence). The CDR3 region is CASNGIGGDEQFF. The DNA for the CDR3 is TGCGCCAGCAATGGGATAGGGGGGGATGAGCAGTTCTTC.

This clonotype was found a few times. This sequence joins TRBV19 and TRBJ2-3; a weak D match, TRBD2 (7 bases). The CDR3 spans 16 residues. Germline V CDR1 and CDR2: LNHDA, SQIVND (reference sequence). With 7 bases removed from V and 5 bases from J, the gap between germline ends came to 22 bases. The CDR3 DNA reads as TGTGCCAGTACCCCCTGGGGGGGGCGGGTAGGAGATACGCAGTATTTT. Its translation: CASTPWGGRVGDTQYF. The complete variable domain, with remaining parts taken from reference TRBV19 and TRBJ2-3, reads DGGITQSPKYLFRKEGQNVTLSCEQNLNHDAMYWYRQDPGQGLRLIYYSQIVNDFQKGDIAEGYSVSREKKESFPLTVTSAQKNPTAFYLCASTPWGGRVGDTQYFGPGTRLTVL.

This clonotype was counted only a few times. The chain couples TRBV27 to TRBJ2-7, with 9 nucleotides matching TRBD1. V was pared by 3 bases and J by 3 bases, with 9 bases of the junction left unmatched. CDR1 and CDR2 (germline): MNHEY, SMNVEV (reference sequence). There are 16 residues in the CDR3. CDR3 bases: TGTGCCAGCAGTTTGACTCCGGGACAGGGCCTCTACGAGCAGTACGTC. The encoded protein is CASSLTPGQGLYEQYV.

This clonotype showed up just a few times. The chain is built from TRBV7-9 and TRBJ2-1, with 8 bases identical to TRBD2. The germline V gene has CDR1 SEHNR and CDR2 FQNEAQ (reference sequence). This CDR3 contains 16 residues. V was pared by 5 bases and J by 5 bases, with 11 bases of the junction left unmatched. The CDR3 reads CASSRKWGSGDNEQFF. Written as DNA, the CDR3 is TGTGCCAGCAGCCGTAAGTGGGGTAGCGGGGACAATGAGCAGTTCTTC.

This clonotype was seen more than once but under ten times. The chain has TRBV5-6 and TRBJ1-6; possible D gene TRBD1, 6 bases. The CDR3 loop spans 13 amino acids. Germline V lookup: CDR1 SGHDT, CDR2 YYEEEE. The germline V and J ends were trimmed by 5 bases and 13 bases, with 16 bases remaining between them. The CDR3 sequence: CASSLGGPNPLHF. DNA for the CDR3: TGTGCCAGCAGTCTGGGGGGCCCCAACCCCCTCCACTTT.

This clonotype showed up just a few times. The rearrangement joins TRBV7-2 to TRBJ2-1, with a possible D match to TRBD2 (7 bases). V was trimmed by 5 bases and J by 6 bases, leaving 17 bases between them. Germline assignment: CDR1 SGHTA and CDR2 FQGNSA. CDR3 length equals 15 residues. This chain's CDR3 is CASSLRGGGFNEQFF. In DNA form, the CDR3 reads TGTGCCAGCAGCCTCAGGGGCGGGGGATTCAATGAGCAGTTCTTC.

The table lists this clonotype with a few counts. The chain combines TRBV20-1 with TRBJ2-3, with TRBD2 matching over 8 bases. Germline trimming cut 5 bases from V and 2 bases from J; bases unmatched to any gene: 9. CDR3 length: 15 residues. The germline CDR1 and CDR2 sequences are DFQATT and SNEGSKA (reference sequence). Here the CDR3 reads CSAPLERENTDTQYF. The CDR3 DNA follows: TGCAGTGCTCCACTCGAGCGGGAGAACACAGATACGCAGTATTTT.

In its sample, this clonotype was seen a few times. The V gene is TRBV7-2, the J gene TRBJ2-7; D remains unclear. The CDR3 runs to 12 residues. Trimming removed 3 bases from V and 4 bases from J, with 7 bases in between. From germline, CDR1 is SGHTA and CDR2 FQGNSA. CDR3 nucleotides: TGTGCCAGCAGCTTTTCGCCTTACGAGCAGTACGTC. It translates to CASSFSPYEQYV.

The chain carries TRBV12-3 or TRBV12-4 and TRBJ2-7, with a weak D call TRBD1 (5 bases). Trimming removed 2 bases at V and 5 bases at J, with 10 bases between. The CDR3 sequence is 13 residues long. CDR3 in DNA: TGTGCCAGCAGTTTACCCCAGGGCCACGAGCAGTACTTC. Encoded protein: CASSLPQGHEQYF.

This clonotype has at least ten counts. The chain is built from TRBV6-2 or TRBV6-3 and TRBJ2-5, with 10 bases aligning to TRBD1. Germline V gene lookup returns CDR1 MNHEY and CDR2 SVGEGT. V lost 6 bases and J lost 6; bases outside the gene matches: 7. This CDR3 region has 14 residues. CDR3 sequence reads: CASSAGQGGKTQYF. The CDR3 DNA reads as TGTGCCAGCAGCGCAGGACAGGGGGGAAAGACCCAGTACTTC.

This rearrangement joins TRBV7-9 to TRBJ1-6; 8 bases match TRBD1. This CDR3 comprises 14 residues. Germline assignment: CDR1 SEHNR and CDR2 FQNEAQ (reference sequence). With 5 bases clipped from V and 9 bases from J, the junction kept 6 bases outside the gene matches. The CDR3: CASSPTGALSPLHF. The CDR3 nucleotides read TGTGCCAGCAGCCCGACAGGGGCACTTTCACCCCTCCACTTT.

For the CDR3, the DNA is TGTGCCAGCAGCCCGGGGGGGGTGATCGCAACTAATGAAAAACTGTTTTTT. This translates into CASSPGGVIATNEKLFF. This rearrangement joins TRBV7-9 to TRBJ1-4, with a possible D match to TRBD1 (5 bases). V was pared by 5 bases and J by 0 bases, with 16 bases between. In germline, CDR1 is SEHNR, CDR2 FQNEAQ (reference sequence). The CDR3 sequence is 17 residues long.

In this sample, this clonotype turned up many times. The chain is built from TRBV4-1 and TRBJ1-5, with D possibly matching TRBD1 (5 bases). The CDR3 spans 15 residues. CDR1 MGHRA and CDR2 YSYEKL come from the germline V gene. V was trimmed by 0 bases and J by 0 bases, leaving 6 bases between them. In DNA form, the CDR3 reads TGCGCCAGCAGCCAAGATCAGGGTAGCAATCAGCCCCAGCATTTT. This gives the protein CASSQDQGSNQPQHF.

The chain couples TRBV11-3 to TRBJ1-2; D is undetermined. The CDR3 is 14 amino acids. Germline CDR1 reads SGHNT; CDR2 reads YENEEA. V was trimmed by 1 base and J by 3 bases, leaving 9 bases between them. The CDR3 coding sequence is TGTGCCAGCAGCTTAGGAGGCCGCGACTATGGCTACACCTTC. This sequence encodes CASSLGGRDYGYTF.

V gene TRBV6-2 or TRBV6-3 combines with J gene TRBJ2-7; TRBD1 or TRBD2 may be the D gene (5 bases each). Trimming left V 5 bases short and J 5 bases short, with 16 bases between. This CDR3 is built from 14 residues. Per the germline V gene, CDR1 is MNHEY and CDR2 is SVGEGT. The CDR3 nucleotides are TGTGCCAGCAGTCATGACAGCTGGGGAGACGAGCAGTACGTC. Its translation is CASSHDSWGDEQYV.

The sample holds a few counts of this clonotype. This chain uses TRBV4-1 with TRBJ2-2, with TRBD2 matching 8 bases. V shed 10 bases, J shed 4 bases, and the junction held 2 bases outside the gene matches. Germline loops: CDR1 MGHRA, CDR2 YSYEKL. The CDR3 has 12 residues. CDR3 in amino acids: CAMGTSTGELFF. CDR3 sequence (DNA): TGCGCCATGGGGACTAGCACCGGGGAGCTGTTTTTT.

There are a few counts of this clonotype. J is TRBJ2-7 and V is TRBV7-2; the D is unclear. Germline V gene data show CDR1 as SGHTA and CDR2 as FQGNSA. V gave up 5 bases and J gave up 4 bases, with 12 bases separating them. The CDR3 extends over 13 amino acids. The CDR3 protein is CASSLTPRYEQYV. CDR3 bases: TGTGCCAGCAGCCTAACCCCCAGATACGAGCAGTACGTC.

The sample holds a few counts of this clonotype. The V and J genes are TRBV29-1 and TRBJ2-1, with D possibly called TRBD1 or TRBD2 (5 bases each). V lost 7 bases, J lost 7 bases, and 20 bases lay in between. Germline assignment: CDR1 SQVTM and CDR2 ANQGSEA. The CDR3 totals 14 residues. CDR3 sequence reads: CSAPGPRGVNEQFF. The CDR3 bases are TGCAGCGCCCCAGGCCCGAGGGGTGTGAATGAGCAGTTCTTC.

Only a few counts were recorded for this clonotype. CDR3 residues: CASSLRGENTEAFF. The CDR3 DNA reads TGCGCCAGCAGCTTGAGGGGGGAGAACACTGAAGCTTTCTTT. The V gene is TRBV5-1, the J gene TRBJ1-1, with D perhaps matching TRBD1 (6 bases). From germline, CDR1 is SGHRS and CDR2 YFSETQ. The CDR3 runs 14 residues. V gave up 1 base and J gave up 1 base, with 8 bases separating them.

This clonotype was seen more than once but under ten times. The V and J genes are TRBV7-9 and TRBJ1-2, with D uncertain. This CDR3 spans 14 amino acids. The germline V and J ends were trimmed by 4 bases and 4 bases, with 13 bases remaining between them. The germline V gene has CDR1 SEHNR and CDR2 FQNEAQ (reference sequence). The CDR3 nucleotides are TGTGCCAGCAGCTCCACCACCCGGATCTATGGCTACACCTTC. This codes for CASSSTTRIYGYTF.